This TCR beta chain emerged from a study of T-cell memory formation after mild COVID-19. Using its own MiXCR run on the 5' RACE reads, TCRdb lists one record per CDR3 protein. This table has about 81,000 distinct CDR3 sequences, approximately 25% appearing once. With 6 bases removed from V and 0 bases from J, the gap between germline ends came to 14 bases. Germline V gene lookup returns CDR1 LGHNA and CDR2 YSLEER. This CDR3 has 15 residues. The sample taken for sequencing was PBMCs or a T cell subset sorted from them (not recorded which). The chain recombines TRBV4-3 with TRBJ1-1, with D tentatively TRBD1 (5 bases). The receptor was isolated from a man aged 18 to 29 who had mild COVID-19 (a few samples of this study predate the infection). Cell type and time point are not known. In DNA form, the CDR3 reads TGCGCCAGCAGGGAAATTGACAGAGTGAACACTGAAGCTTTCTTT. Protein sequence: CASREIDRVNTEAFF.